This T cell receptor (beta chain) comes out of a study of response to subunit inactivated influenza vaccine. Whole-study results and caveats: The authors suggested that every seasonal influenza vaccination recruits few new T cells.

TCRdb independently ran MiXCR on the RT-PCR reads; one entry per CDR3 protein. The profile shows 560,000 or so distinct CDR3 sequences, about 7.6% of them singletons. This clonotype has ten or more counts. Antigen specificity is unknown. The clonotype comes from a man in his fifties or sixties who received an inactivated influenza vaccine. Sample: PBMCs from blood, taken roughly 24 months after vaccination.

The CDR3 is CASKQGGWGETQYF. CDR3 sequence (DNA): TGTGCCAGCAAGCAGGGCGGATGGGGAGAGACCCAGTACTTC. The rearrangement uses TRBV2 and TRBJ2-5; TRBD1 is a possible D gene (5 bases). CDR1 and CDR2 from the germline V gene are SNHLY and FYNNEI. The CDR3 loop spans 14 amino acids. V was pared by 7 bases and J by 4 bases, with 16 bases between.